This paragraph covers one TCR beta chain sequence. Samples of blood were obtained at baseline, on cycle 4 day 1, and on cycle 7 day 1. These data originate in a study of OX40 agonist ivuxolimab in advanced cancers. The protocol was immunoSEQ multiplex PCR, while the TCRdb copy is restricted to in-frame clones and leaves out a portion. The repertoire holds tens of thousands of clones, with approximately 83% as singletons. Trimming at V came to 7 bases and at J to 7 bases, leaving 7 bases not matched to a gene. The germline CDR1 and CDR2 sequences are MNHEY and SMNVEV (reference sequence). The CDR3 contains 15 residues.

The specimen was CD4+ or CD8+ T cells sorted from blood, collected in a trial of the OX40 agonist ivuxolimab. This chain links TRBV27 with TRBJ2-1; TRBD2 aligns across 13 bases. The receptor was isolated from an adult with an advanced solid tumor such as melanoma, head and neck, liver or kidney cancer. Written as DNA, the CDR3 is TGTGCCAGCAAGGTGGGACTAGCGGGGTGGAATGAGCAGTTCTTC. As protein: CASKVGLAGWNEQFF.